The 3 T cell receptor beta chains below come from one sample, sequenced in a study of cytomegalovirus exposure and HLA in healthy donors. The primer mix had 60 Vbeta and 13 Jbeta primers. Sequenced by immunoSEQ multiplex PCR; TCRdb stores in-frame clones only, minus some. The sample lists more than 200,000 clones; 82% were seen once. Material: PBMCs. Source of these receptors: a middle-aged man in good health and CMV-seropositive.

The table lists this clone with a count of one. J is TRBJ2-1 and V is TRBV11-2; the D gene is possibly TRBD1 (6 bases). Trimming removed 5 bases at V and 7 bases at J, with 9 bases between. Germline CDR1 is SGHAT and CDR2 is FQNNGV. The CDR3 length is 12 residues. Here the CDR3 reads CASSQGHNEQFF. As DNA, the CDR3 is TGTGCCAGCAGCCAGGGACATAATGAGCAGTTCTTC.

This clone was detected only once. V and J are TRBV5-6 and TRBJ1-5; D is unresolved. This CDR3 has 15 residues. Per the germline V gene, CDR1 is SGHDT and CDR2 is YYEEEE. With 0 bases removed from V and 0 bases from J, the gap between germline ends came to 7 bases. CDR3 DNA sequence: TGTGCCAGCAGCTTGGGGGCCGGTAGCAATCAGCCCCAGCATTTT. It yields the protein CASSLGAGSNQPQHF.

The chain combines TRBV29-1 with TRBJ2-6; 11 bases are shared with TRBD1. The V gene's germline CDR1 is SQVTM and CDR2 ANQGSEA. Trimming took 5 bases from V and 8 from J; bases not matched to a gene: 5. The CDR3 is 14 residues long. CDR3 nucleotide sequence: TGCAGCGTTTCTGGACAGGGGGCGACCAACGTCCTGACTTTC. The encoded protein is CSVSGQGATNVLTF. Full variable domain (rest looked up from reference TRBV29-1 and TRBJ2-6): SAVISQKPSRDICQRGTSLTIQCQVDSQVTMMFWYRQQPGQSLTLIATANQGSEATYESGFVIDKFPISRPNLTFSTLTVSNMSPEDSSIYLCSVSGQGATNVLTFGAGSRLTVL.